The present T cell receptor beta chain was sequenced within a study of cytomegalovirus exposure and HLA in healthy donors. Findings and limits, study-wide: Presence/absence analysis assumed near-uniform sequencing depth across donors.

In the PCR, 60 Vbeta and 13 Jbeta primers were used. Measured with immunoSEQ multiplex PCR; TCRdb has only the in-frame clones, and not every one. The sample is made up of roughly 71,000 clones, and the top ten hold around 5% of it. Comment on this clone: Its antigen is currently unknown.

The receptor was derived from a woman in her forties in good health and CMV-seropositive. The source material was PBMCs.

The CDR3 DNA reads TGTGCCAGCAGTTCGGCGGGGGGGGGATCCTACGAGCAGTACTTC. Translating gives CASSSAGGGSYEQYF. The V and J genes are TRBV6-5 and TRBJ2-7; the match to TRBD2 covers 9 bases. Germline lookup yields CDR1 MNHEY and CDR2 SVGAGI. The trim removed 4 bases at V and 1 base at J, leaving 5 bases unmatched. CDR3 length equals 15 residues.